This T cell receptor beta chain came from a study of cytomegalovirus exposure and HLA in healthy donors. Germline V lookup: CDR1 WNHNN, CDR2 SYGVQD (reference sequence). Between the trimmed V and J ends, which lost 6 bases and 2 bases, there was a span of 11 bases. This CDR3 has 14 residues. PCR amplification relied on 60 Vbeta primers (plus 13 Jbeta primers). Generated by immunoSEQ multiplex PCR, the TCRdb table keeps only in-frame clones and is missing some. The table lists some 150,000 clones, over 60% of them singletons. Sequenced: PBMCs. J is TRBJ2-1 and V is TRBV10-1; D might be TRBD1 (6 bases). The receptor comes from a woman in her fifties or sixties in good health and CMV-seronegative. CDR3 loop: CASSQGITYNEQFF. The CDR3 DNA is TGCGCCAGCAGCCAGGGGATCACCTACAATGAGCAGTTCTTC.